A single T cell receptor (beta chain) is shown here with its context. The antigen is undetermined. These data belong to a study of cytomegalovirus exposure and HLA in healthy donors. Whole-study context: In an early release, HLA-typed donors contributed some 82 million unique TCR sequences. Findings and limits, study-wide: Cytomegalovirus status was reportedly diagnosed by the classifier with high sensitivity and specificity.

The PCR made use of 60 Vbeta and 13 Jbeta primers. Using immunoSEQ multiplex PCR, the repertoire was profiled, and TCRdb retains in-frame clones only, with some absent. Of some 160,000 clones listed, around 82% are singletons. Trimming removed 4 bases at V and 0 bases at J, with 10 bases between. CDR3 size: 13 residues. CDR1 and CDR2 from the germline V gene are SQVTM and ANQGSEA. The sequence derives from a man aged 35 to 55 in good health and CMV-seronegative. Sequencing was carried out using PBMCs. The chain carries TRBV29-1 and TRBJ2-7, with D possibly matching TRBD1 (6 bases). DNA of the CDR3: TGCAGCGTTGTCGGCAGGGGCTCCTACGAGCAGTACTTC. It yields the protein CSVVGRGSYEQYF.